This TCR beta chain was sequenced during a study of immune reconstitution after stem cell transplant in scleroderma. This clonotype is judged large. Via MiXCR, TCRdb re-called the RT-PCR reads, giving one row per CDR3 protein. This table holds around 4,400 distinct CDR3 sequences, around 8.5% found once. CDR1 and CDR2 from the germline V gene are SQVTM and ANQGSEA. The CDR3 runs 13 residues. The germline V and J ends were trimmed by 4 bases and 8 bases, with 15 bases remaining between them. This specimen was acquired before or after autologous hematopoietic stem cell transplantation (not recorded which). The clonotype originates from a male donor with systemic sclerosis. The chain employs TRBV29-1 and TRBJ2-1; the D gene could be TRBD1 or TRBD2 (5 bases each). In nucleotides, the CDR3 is TGCAGCGTTGCTGACCTTCGAGGGGATGAGCAGTTCTTC. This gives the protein CSVADLRGDEQFF.